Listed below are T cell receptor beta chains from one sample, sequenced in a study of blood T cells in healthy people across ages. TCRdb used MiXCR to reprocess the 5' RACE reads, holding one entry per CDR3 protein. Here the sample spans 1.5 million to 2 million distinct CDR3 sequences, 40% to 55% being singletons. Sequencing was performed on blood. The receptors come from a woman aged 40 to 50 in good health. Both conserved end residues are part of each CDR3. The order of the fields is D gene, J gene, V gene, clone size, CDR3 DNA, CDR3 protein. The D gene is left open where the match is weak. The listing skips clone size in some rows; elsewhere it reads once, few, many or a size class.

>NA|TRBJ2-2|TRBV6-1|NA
TGTGCCAGCAGTGACCAGAGGAACACCGGGGAGCTGTTTTTT
CASSDQRNTGELFF
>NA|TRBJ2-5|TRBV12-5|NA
TGTGCTAGTGGTTTGGTTGGGGCCCCCCACCAAGAGACCCAGTACTTC
CASGLVGAPHQETQYF
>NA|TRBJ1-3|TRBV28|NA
TGTGCCAGCAGTTCCTCTGTCCCGAGCTCTGGAAACACCATATATTTT
CASSSSVPSSGNTIYF
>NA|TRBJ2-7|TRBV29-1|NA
TGCAGCGTTGTAGGGATTGGTTACGAGCAGTACTTC
CSVVGIGYEQYF
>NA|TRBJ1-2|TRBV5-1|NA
TGCGCCAGCAGAGCGGGGGAGGTTCGGAATGGCTACACCTTC
CASRAGEVRNGYTF
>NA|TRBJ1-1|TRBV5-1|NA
TGCGCCAGCAGCTTGAGGGACGGGGCCACTGAAGCTTTCTTT
CASSLRDGATEAFF
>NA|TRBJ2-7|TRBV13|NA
TGTGCCAGCAGTGGGGGGCAGGTAAACTACGAGCAGTACTTC
CASSGGQVNYEQYF
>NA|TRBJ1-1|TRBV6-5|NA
TGTGCCAGCAGTTACGAACGGCCGAAGAACACTGAAGCTTTCTTT
CASSYERPKNTEAFF
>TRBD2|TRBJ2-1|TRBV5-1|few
TGCGCCAGCAGCTTACTAGCGGGGGTTACGAATGAGCAGTTCTTC
CASSLLAGVTNEQFF
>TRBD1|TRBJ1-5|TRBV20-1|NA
TGCAGTGCTAGAGCGACAGGGGGGCAGCCCCAGCATTTT
CSARATGGQPQHF
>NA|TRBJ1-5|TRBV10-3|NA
TGTGCCATCAGCGGACAGCTCAGCAATCAGCCCCAGCATTTT
CAISGQLSNQPQHF
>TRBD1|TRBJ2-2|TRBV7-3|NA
TGTGCCAGCAGCAGTCAACAGGGGCCTAACACCGGGGAGCTGTTTTTT
CASSSQQGPNTGELFF
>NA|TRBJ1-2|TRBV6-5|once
TGTGCCAGCTATGCTAACTATGGCTACACCTTC
CASYANYGYTF
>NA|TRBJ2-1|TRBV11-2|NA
TGTGCCAGCAGCTTAGAGAGGGGGAGATATGAGCAGTTCTTC
CASSLERGRYEQFF
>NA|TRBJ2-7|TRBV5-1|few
TGCGCCAGCAGCTCCAACAATGAGCAGTACTTC
CASSSNNEQYF
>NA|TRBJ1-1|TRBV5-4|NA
TGTGCCAGCAGCTTGAGGGGACCGTTGAACACTGAAGCTTTCTTT
CASSLRGPLNTEAFF
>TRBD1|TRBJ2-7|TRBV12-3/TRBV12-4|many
TGTGCCAGCAGGGGACAGGTCTCCTACGAGCAGTACTTC
CASRGQVSYEQYF
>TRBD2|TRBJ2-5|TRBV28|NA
TGTGCCAGCAGTTTTAGTCTAGCGGGGGACCAAGAGACCCAGTACTTC
CASSFSLAGDQETQYF
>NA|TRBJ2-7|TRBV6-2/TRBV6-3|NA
TGTGCCAGGAGCCCCCGGGGAGACGAGCAGTACTTC
CARSPRGDEQYF
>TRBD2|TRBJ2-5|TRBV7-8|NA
TGTGCCAACAGCTTTGGACTAGCGGGGGGGGATTATCAAGGGACCCAGTACTTC
CANSFGLAGGDYQGTQYF
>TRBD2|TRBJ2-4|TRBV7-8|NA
TGTGCCAGCAGCTTTTTTGCGGGGGGGAAAAACATTCAGTACTTC
CASSFFAGGKNIQYF
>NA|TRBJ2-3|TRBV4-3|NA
TGCGCCAGCAGCCAAGTTCCCATCACAGATACGCAGTATTTT
CASSQVPITDTQYF
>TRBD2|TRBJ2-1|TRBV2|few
TGTGCCAGCAGTGAAGGACTAGCGGAGTACAATGAGCAGTTCTTC
CASSEGLAEYNEQFF
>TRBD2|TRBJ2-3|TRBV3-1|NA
TGTGCCAGCAGCCCGGGACTAGCGGGCGGACCCCCTTCCCTGGATACGCAGTATTTT
CASSPGLAGGPPSLDTQYF
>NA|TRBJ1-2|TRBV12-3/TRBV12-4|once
TGTGCCAGCAAATCCCTAGATAGGAACTATGGCTACACCTTC
CASKSLDRNYGYTF
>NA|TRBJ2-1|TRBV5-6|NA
TGTGCCAGCAGTGGGATGAGCTCCTACAATGAGCAGTTCTTC
CASSGMSSYNEQFF
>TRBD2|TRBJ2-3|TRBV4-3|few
TGCGCCAGCAGCCAAGATGGTCCTCTAGCGGGGGTGACTAGCACAGATACGCAGTATTTT
CASSQDGPLAGVTSTDTQYF
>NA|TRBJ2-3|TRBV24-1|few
TGTGCCACCAGTGATAAAGGGGACATTCTCACAGATACGCAGTATTTT
CATSDKGDILTDTQYF
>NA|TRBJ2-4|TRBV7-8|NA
TGTGCCAGCAGCTTAGCGGGTGGACTGGCAGATGACACCCAGTACTTC
CASSLAGGLADDTQYF
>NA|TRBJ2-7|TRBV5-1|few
TGCGCCAGCCAGCTGACGAGGGGAATAGGCGAGCAGTACTTC
CASQLTRGIGEQYF
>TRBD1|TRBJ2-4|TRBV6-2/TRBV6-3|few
TGTGCCAGCAGTTACATCAATCCGGGACAGAAGCTGCAGTACTTC
CASSYINPGQKLQYF
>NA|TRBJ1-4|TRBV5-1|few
TGCGCCAGCAGCTTAGAAGAGAATGAAAAACTGTTTTTT
CASSLEENEKLFF
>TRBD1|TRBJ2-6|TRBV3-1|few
TGTGCCAGCAGCCATCTCAGGGGGCTCAGCTCTGGGGCCAACGTCCTGACTTTC
CASSHLRGLSSGANVLTF
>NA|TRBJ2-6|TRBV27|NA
TGTGCCAGCAGTCATGAGGGCCCCCCCTCTGGGGCCAACGTCCTGACTTTC
CASSHEGPPSGANVLTF
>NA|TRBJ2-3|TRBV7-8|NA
TGTGCCAGCAGCCCGCGGACAGTCACAGATACGCAGTATTTT
CASSPRTVTDTQYF
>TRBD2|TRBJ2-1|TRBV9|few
TGTGCCAGCAGCGTAGGCGAGGGACTAGTTAGCCACAATGAGCAGTTCTTC
CASSVGEGLVSHNEQFF